This TCR beta chain was obtained from a study of shared clonotypes between healthy human individuals (dated by TCRdb to about 2020). In terms of the full investigation: A few men and two women, aged 18 to 49 years, made up the cohort. For each donor, CD4 naive and CD4 memory were each run on three plates, CD8 naive on two plates, and CD8 memory on one plate. The study deeply sequenced blood TCR repertoires of five healthy adults to estimate repertoire size and the extent of clonotype sharing between individuals. To increase sequencing depth and limit assay-specific biases, TCR repertoire library preparation and sequencing were carried out by different laboratories using diverse techniques. Each donor's leukapheresis produced roughly between roughly 0.9 and 8.9 billion PBMCs. What the authors observed across the whole study: Sampling was restricted to blood, and TCR repertoires in tissues likely differ from the TCR repertoires found in blood. Larger estimated clonotype richness was generally found for naive subsets than for memory subsets. Even with the large sequencing depth, rarefaction of the sorted-subset datasets indicated that sequencing was incomplete. Compared with non-shared clonotypes, clonotypes shared by all four sorted-subset donors had higher generation probabilities. Sharing across several donors was observed for about 5% of naive CD4, 3.5% of naive CD8, over 2% of memory CD4, and roughly 0.43% of memory CD8 clonotypes. Pairwise subsampling led to the expectation that sequencing depth would affect the degree of clonotype sharing among donors. Because the study included only a small number of donors, the genetic and exposure-history diversity represented was limited.

CD8 naive samples consisted of CD45RO-negative cells that were positively selected for CCR7, yielding a CD45RA+CCR7+ population without TemRA cells. Healthy HIV-negative adults with no recently reported acute infections or vaccinations were included as donors. All donors were Caucasian adults living in Nashville, Tennessee, USA. Blood was collected by leukapheresis, and PBMCs were isolated by Ficoll-Histopaque density gradient centrifugation and then cryopreserved in liquid nitrogen vapor phase. Purity and quantity of every magnetically sorted T cell population were checked by analytical flow cytometry. Genomic DNA was isolated from every sorted fraction and measured by UV absorbance on a Nanodrop 2000c. Using the deep immunoSEQ assay, multiplex PCR amplified TCR CDR3 regions from genomic DNA. Extracted genomic DNA from each cell subset was distributed evenly across all wells of several immunoSEQ 96-well plates, and each plate was treated as a replicate. For sorted subsets, about 210 ng of genomic DNA, equivalent to 30,000 or so T cell genomes, went into each replicate PCR. Purified libraries were measured with a Qubit 3.0 fluorometer, size-checked on a Bioanalyzer 2100, and measured again with the KAPA Library Quantification kit. Every immunoSEQ 96-well plate was sequenced on a dedicated single-read 150-cycle Illumina NextSeq 550 flow cell. The study's processing was this. Because the immunoSEQ output included only junctional sequences and no quality scores, the filtering could not be the same as the filtering used for full-length reads. To assign V/J genes and CDR3, sequences were annotated against IMGT germline references using PyIR, a Python wrapper for IgBLAST v1.9. Reads were filtered out if the reads had weak V/J assignments (E-value above 1e-6), no CDR3, stop codons, out-of-frame junctions, or ambiguous translated residues. V3J clonotypes were defined as sequences sharing an identical inferred V gene, J gene, and CDR3 amino acid sequence. Percentage overlap between repertoires was calculated by dividing the number of shared unique clonotypes by the size of the smaller repertoire. RTK rarefaction, the Chao1 estimator, and Recon v2.1 estimates of unobserved clonotypes were used to assess repertoire richness. Generation probabilities for all TCRbeta clonotypes obtained by the gDNA method from a handful of donors were computed using OLGA. The table was pulled from immuneACCESS by TCRdb, which kept in-frame rearrangements only. Such tables lose some clones; where checked, under half of the loss comes from unresolved V genes, and the rest has no known cause. The DNA gave D and trimming, while V, J and clone size come from that table. Counted in this sample were 1.5 million to 2.5 million clones; approximately 94% of them appeared once. Of the sample, approximately 1% is held by the ten largest clones.

Of note for this clone: What antigen it recognizes has not been identified. No base-level quality is on record; no much larger clone is a single base apart.

The sequence was obtained from a man aged 18 to 30 in good health. The sequenced sample was naive CD8+ T cells sorted from blood. Read against the paper, the sample's cell subset or site label means: CD45RA+CCR7+.

DNA sequence: TGTGCCAGCGAACAGGGGCCCTACGAGCAGTACTTC. Its amino acids are CASEQGPYEQYF. The chain is encoded by TRBV2 joined to TRBJ2-7; a stretch of 7 junction bases matches TRBD1. CDR3 length: 12 amino acids, cysteine to phenylalanine. The only DNA kept is the CDR3, 36 bases in frame from the first base. As encoded in the germline V gene, CDR1 is SNHLY while CDR2 is FYNNEI. After removal of 8 bases from V and 2 bases from J, the junction retains 3 bases not matched to a gene.